Sequencing of this T cell receptor beta chain was carried out in a study of neurological immune-mediated disorders. Every sequencing run generated over 170 million TCR-beta sequences from 15-18 subjects. TCRdb reanalysed the 5' RACE reads using MiXCR and keeps one entry per CDR3 protein. The sample records some 47,000 distinct CDR3 sequences, roughly 15% being singletons. The healthy controls volunteered at a blood bank in Maryland, USA. This clonotype was seen a handful of times. Germline V gene data show CDR1 as SNHLY and CDR2 as FYNNEI. The V gene lost 5 bases and the J gene lost 0 bases, with 20 bases spanning the gap. This CDR3 region has 18 residues.

The TCR sequence derives from a man in his 60s in good health. Sequenced input: PBMCs. The rearrangement joins TRBV2 to TRBJ1-5; D not resolved. This CDR3 is CASSYQGRGPYSNQPQHF. For the CDR3, the DNA is TGTGCCAGCAGTTACCAAGGAAGAGGACCCTATAGCAATCAGCCCCAGCATTTT.